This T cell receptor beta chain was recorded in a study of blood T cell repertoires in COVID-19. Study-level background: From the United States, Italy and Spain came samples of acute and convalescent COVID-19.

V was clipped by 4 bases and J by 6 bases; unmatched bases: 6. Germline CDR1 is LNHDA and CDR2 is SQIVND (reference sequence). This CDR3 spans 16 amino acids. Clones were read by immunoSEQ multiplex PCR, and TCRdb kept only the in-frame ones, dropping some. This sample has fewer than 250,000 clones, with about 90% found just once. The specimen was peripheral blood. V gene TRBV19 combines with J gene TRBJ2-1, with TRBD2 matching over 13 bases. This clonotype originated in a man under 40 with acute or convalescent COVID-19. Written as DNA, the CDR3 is TGTGCCAGTAGTAAAAGACTAGCGGGAGGAGGCAATGAGCAGTTCTTC. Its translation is CASSKRLAGGGNEQFF.